These 27 T cell receptor beta chains were sequenced from one sample in a study of beta chain features in type 1 diabetes. Study-wide results and caveats: People with Type 1 diabetes carried modestly yet significantly shorter TCRB CDR3s in all four CD4+ subsets.

Every bit of the isolated RNA underwent reverse transcription, so sequencing read expressed TCRB transcripts. Produced via immunoSEQ multiplex PCR; TCRdb's table is partial and in-frame only. Among around 130,000 clones listed, around 9% were seen once. No antigens are known for them. Sequenced material: central memory CD4+ T cells from blood. The receptors shown here come from a man aged 25 to 40 with type 1 diabetes.

The CDR3 DNA follows: TGTGCCAGCAGCGTAGGGGGGGCCATAGATACGCAGTATTTT. This gives the protein CASSVGGAIDTQYF. The J gene is TRBJ2-3, the V gene TRBV28, with D maybe TRBD2 (7 bases). Germline values: CDR1 MDHEN, CDR2 SYDVKM. The CDR3 consists of 14 residues. The V end was cut by 6 bases, the J end by 5 bases, with 15 bases between.

This clone was picked up many times. The chain is built from TRBV4-3 and TRBJ2-4, with 9 nucleotides matching TRBD1. Germline V gene data show CDR1 as LGHNA and CDR2 as YSLEER. This CDR3 region has 12 residues. Trimming cost V 4 bases and J 12 bases; bases outside gene matches: 4. The chain's CDR3 is CASSLGQGTQYF. CDR3 sequence (DNA): TGCGCCAGCAGCCTCGGACAGGGGACTCAGTACTTC.

The chain recombines TRBV7-9 with TRBJ2-7; 12 nucleotides line up with TRBD2. Germline CDR1 is SEHNR and CDR2 is FQNEAQ (reference sequence). The J segment lost 7 bases and the V segment lost 1 base, leaving 2 bases of the junction unmatched. The CDR3 length is 14 residues. The chain's CDR3 is CASSLDTSGGEQYF. The CDR3 DNA reads as TGTGCCAGCAGCTTAGACACTAGCGGGGGGGAGCAGTACTTC.

This chain connects TRBV18 to TRBJ2-7; possible D gene TRBD2, 6 bases. CDR1 KGHSH and CDR2 LQKENI come from the germline V gene. The CDR3 extends over 14 amino acids. V lost 5 bases and J lost 5, with 16 bases in between. The CDR3 DNA is TGTGCCAGCTCATCGAGGGACTTACCGAACGAGCAGTACTTC. Residues: CASSSRDLPNEQYF.

This clone was counted only a few times. The J gene is TRBJ2-1, the V gene TRBV11-2; D may be TRBD2 (5 bases). This CDR3 is built from 16 residues. V gave up 1 base and J gave up 9 bases, with 19 bases separating them. Germline CDR1 reads SGHAT; CDR2 reads FQNNGV. Here the CDR3 reads CASSLAGPGRGVEQFF. The CDR3, as DNA: TGTGCCAGCAGCTTAGCGGGCCCGGGTCGGGGTGTTGAGCAGTTCTTC.

The chain couples TRBV25-1 to TRBJ1-2; the D gene is possibly TRBD1 (6 bases). The CDR3 runs to 11 residues. Trimming took off 6 bases at V and 8 bases at J, with 10 bases between the two ends. The germline V gene has CDR1 MGHDK and CDR2 SYGVNS. The CDR3 DNA reads as TGTGCCAGCAGACAGGGCGAGGGCTACACCTTC. It specifies CASRQGEGYTF.

This clone was counted a few times. The V and J genes are TRBV30 and TRBJ1-4; 7 nucleotides line up with TRBD1. The CDR3 loop spans 15 amino acids. V was pared by 1 base and J by 4 bases, with 6 bases of the junction left unmatched. CDR1 and CDR2 from the germline V gene are GTSNPN and SVGIG (reference sequence). For the CDR3, the DNA is TGTGCCTGGAGTGACCCCGGGACAGATAATGAAAAACTGTTTTTT. This translates into CAWSDPGTDNEKLFF.

The sample holds many counts of this clone. The gene calls are TRBV21-1 and TRBJ1-1. TRBV21-1 has pseudogene status. The CDR3 runs 11 residues. CDR3 in amino acids: CGGGKNTEAFF. The CDR3 bases are TGTGGTGGAGGCAAGAACACTGAAGCTTTCTTT.

The gene calls are TRBV5-4 and TRBJ1-1, with TRBD1 identical over 10 bases. V dropped 7 bases and J dropped 4; count of bases not matched to a gene: 7. CDR1 is SGHNT and CDR2 is YYREEE in the germline V gene (reference sequence). This CDR3 comprises 14 residues. Here the CDR3 reads CASPTTGGVTEAFF. CDR3 bases: TGTGCCAGCCCCACGACAGGGGGCGTCACTGAAGCTTTCTTT.

The rearrangement uses TRBV5-6 and TRBJ2-1; 9 nucleotides align to TRBD2. The ends lost 4 bases at V and 5 bases at J; junction bases unmatched: 7. CDR1 SGHDT and CDR2 YYEEEE come from the germline V gene. The length of the CDR3 is 15 residues. In DNA, the CDR3 is TGTGCCAGCAGCCTTGACCAGCGGGGGGACAATGAGCAGTTCTTC. Amino acid sequence: CASSLDQRGDNEQFF.

The sample holds a few counts of this clone. The CDR3 sequence: CASSALAGGYTGELFF. DNA of the CDR3: TGTGCCAGCAGCGCATTAGCGGGGGGGTACACCGGGGAGCTGTTTTTT. The V gene is TRBV5-6, the J gene TRBJ2-2, with TRBD2 matching over 11 bases. CDR1 and CDR2 (germline): SGHDT, YYEEEE. The CDR3 covers 16 residues. J gave up 3 bases and V 4 bases, and 5 bases lay outside the gene matches.

This sequence joins TRBV27 and TRBJ2-7; a possible D gene is TRBD2 (6 bases). The V and J ends lost 6 bases and 0 bases respectively, with 12 bases between them. Germline CDR1 reads MNHEY; CDR2 reads SMNVEV (reference sequence). CDR3 length equals 14 residues. The CDR3 sequence: CASRQGSGSYEQYF. CDR3 sequence (DNA): TGTGCCAGCAGACAAGGTAGCGGCTCCTACGAGCAGTACTTC.

This clone has just a few counts. The chain has TRBV27 and TRBJ2-1; possible D gene TRBD2, 6 bases. This CDR3 is 14 amino acids long. Trimming took 5 bases from V and 4 from J, leaving 12 bases between them. Germline CDR1 MNHEY, CDR2 SMNVEV (reference sequence). The CDR3 loop reads CASSGGYVYNEQFF. The CDR3 DNA sequence: TGTGCCAGCAGTGGGGGGTATGTGTACAATGAGCAGTTCTTC.

The rearrangement links TRBV5-6 to TRBJ1-2, with D perhaps matching TRBD1 (5 bases). The V gene lost 2 bases and the J gene lost 8 bases, with 10 bases spanning the gap. This CDR3 region has 12 residues. Per germline, CDR1 SGHDT and CDR2 YYEEEE. CDR3 amino acids: CASSFQGLGYTF. In DNA form, the CDR3 reads TGTGCCAGCAGCTTTCAGGGTCTGGGCTACACCTTC.

This clone has just a few counts. A junction boundary mismatches the germline segment, possibly from a read error. The chain couples TRBV7-2 to TRBJ2-5; D is unresolved. The CDR3 is 16 residues long. CDR1 is SGHTA and CDR2 is FQGNSA in the germline V gene. The CDR3 bases are TGTGCCAGCAGCTTAGTGGGTGGCAGGCCGCAAGGGACCCAGTACTTC. This gives the protein CASSLVGGRPQGTQYF.

The rearrangement links TRBV2 to TRBJ2-1; D is unresolved. Germline CDR1 is SNHLY and CDR2 is FYNNEI. V was pared by 7 bases and J by 10 bases, with 11 bases between. The length of the CDR3 is 11 residues. The chain's CDR3 is CASKYESEQFF. The CDR3 nucleotides read TGTGCCAGCAAATACGAGTCAGAGCAGTTCTTC.

The rearrangement uses TRBV21-1 and TRBJ2-1; the table's D call, TRBD1, has no DNA check behind it. TRBV21-1 is flagged as a pseudogene. The CDR3 totals 16 residues. The CDR3 DNA sequence: TGTGCCAGCAGCAAAGGTTCAGGGGGGATCTACAATGAGCAGTTCTTC. Its translation is CASSKGSGGIYNEQFF.

A remark on this clone: The junction does not match germline at one end; this may be a read error. The chain joins TRBV10-3 to TRBJ2-3; D call uncertain. The germline CDR1 and CDR2 sequences are ENHRY and SYGVKD. This CDR3 comprises 12 residues. CDR3 sequence (DNA): TGTGCCAGCAGTTCTAGCACAGATACGCAGTATTTT. Translation: CASSSSTDTQYF.

This clone was counted a few times. The chain recombines TRBV6-5 with TRBJ2-5; no clear D. Germline V lookup: CDR1 MNHEY, CDR2 SVGAGI. With 6 bases removed from V and 4 bases from J, the gap between germline ends came to 6 bases. This CDR3 contains 11 residues. CDR3 sequence (DNA): TGTGCCAGCAGCCGTCGAGAGACCCAGTACTTC. Translated: CASSRRETQYF.

The V and J genes are TRBV2 and TRBJ1-2, with D unclear. The CDR3 contains 17 residues. The germline CDR1 and CDR2 sequences are SNHLY and FYNNEI. Trimming shortened V by 5 bases and J by 4 bases, and 23 bases separated the two germline ends. The CDR3 sequence is CASSIPLWNQRVYGYTF. DNA of the CDR3: TGTGCCAGCAGTATACCCCTTTGGAATCAGCGGGTCTATGGCTACACCTTC.

This chain joins TRBV10-3 and TRBJ2-5, with 7 bases matching TRBD1. This CDR3 is built from 16 residues. The trim removed 0 bases at V and 5 bases at J, leaving 9 bases unmatched. CDR1 and CDR2 from the germline V gene are ENHRY and SYGVKD. The DNA of the CDR3 is TGTGCCATCAGTGAGTCGGACAGGTCGTTTGCGGAGACCCAGTACTTC. It codes for CAISESDRSFAETQYF.

This sequence joins TRBV6-5 and TRBJ1-2; D gene unclear. This CDR3 contains 14 residues. The V end was cut by 0 bases, the J end by 3 bases, with 8 bases between. The germline V gene encodes CDR1 MNHEY and CDR2 SVGAGI. The CDR3 here is CASSYSRADYGYTF. DNA of the CDR3: TGTGCCAGCAGTTACTCCCGAGCGGACTATGGCTACACCTTC.

J is TRBJ1-2 and V is TRBV9; D is perhaps TRBD1 (6 bases). The germline CDR1 and CDR2 sequences are SGDLS and YYNGEE. The V and J ends lost 3 bases and 1 base respectively, with 7 bases between them. The CDR3 extends over 13 amino acids. CDR3 residues: CASSEGDNYGYTF. The CDR3 DNA reads TGTGCCAGCAGCGAGGGGGATAACTATGGCTACACCTTC.

The chain carries TRBV27 and TRBJ2-3, with 7 bases matching TRBD1. The germline V gene has CDR1 MNHEY and CDR2 SMNVEV (reference sequence). This CDR3 region has 16 residues. V lost 7 bases to trimming and J lost 2 bases; unmatched junction nucleotides: 12. The CDR3 DNA reads as TGTGCCAGCATCTCCCGGGACAGCCTGGACACAGATACGCAGTATTTT. The encoded protein is CASISRDSLDTDTQYF.

The table lists this clone with a few counts. The rearrangement links TRBV7-9 to TRBJ2-3; a weak D match, TRBD2 (6 bases). Germline lookup yields CDR1 SEHNR and CDR2 FQNEAQ (reference sequence). V lost 2 bases, J lost 2 bases, and 11 bases lay in between. CDR3 length: 15 amino acids. CDR3 amino acids: CASSLWGTPTDTQYF. CDR3 bases: TGTGCCAGCAGCTTATGGGGGACTCCCACAGATACGCAGTATTTT. Drawing the rest from reference TRBV7-9 and TRBJ2-3, the complete variable domain is DTGVSQNPRHKITKRGQNVTFRCDPISEHNRLYWYRQTLGQGPEFLTYFQNEAQLEKSRLLSDRFSAERPKGSFSTLEIQRTEQGDSAMYLCASSLWGTPTDTQYFGPGTRLTVL.

The chain employs TRBV5-6 and TRBJ2-1; TRBD2 aligns across 8 bases. V was pared by 4 bases and J by 2 bases, with 5 bases of the junction left unmatched. The CDR3 sequence is 15 residues long. CDR1 and CDR2 (germline): SGHDT, YYEEEE. The CDR3 DNA follows: TGTGCCAGCAGCCTCCGGGGGGGCGCCTACAATGAGCAGTTCTTC. Translation gives CASSLRGGAYNEQFF.

This chain joins TRBV6-5 and TRBJ2-1, with 8 bases lining up with TRBD2. The V segment lost 2 bases and the J segment 4 bases; nucleotides outside the gene matches: 7. The CDR3 is 16 amino acids. CDR1 MNHEY and CDR2 SVGAGI come from the germline V gene. The CDR3, as DNA: TGTGCCAGCAGTTACCAGCGGGGGAAACAATACAATGAGCAGTTCTTC. It specifies CASSYQRGKQYNEQFF.